The rows below give T cell receptor beta chains drawn from one sample of a study of blood T cell repertoires in COVID-19. Assay used: immunoSEQ multiplex PCR; TCRdb lists only in-frame clones, some missing. The data contain roughly 290,000 clones, about four fifths of them singletons. What was sequenced was peripheral blood. The receptors were gathered from a person in their 70s with COVID-19, enrolled during active disease. CDR3s include the opening cysteine and the closing phenylalanine or tryptophan. A D gene is named only where the DNA matches it firmly. Size is stated for part of the rows, as once, few or many counts, or as a class when the clone is expanded.

D gene	V gene	clone size	J gene	CDR3 DNA	CDR3 protein
TRBD2	TRBV14	once	TRBJ2-3	TGTGCCAGCAGCCCTAGCGGAATCACAGATACGCAGTATTTT	CASSPSGITDTQYF
TRBD2	TRBV6-5	.	TRBJ2-7	TGTGCCAGCAGTTTACAGCGGGAGCTCTACGAGCAGTACTTC	CASSLQRELYEQYF
.	TRBV10-3	.	TRBJ2-2	TGTGCCATCAGCCCCGGACGGGATAACACCGGGGAGCTGTTTTTT	CAISPGRDNTGELFF
.	TRBV19	.	TRBJ1-1	TGTGCCAGTAACCCCACCAGTCACAGCCTAGGAGGTTATGAAGCTTTCTTT	CASNPTSHSLGGYEAFF
TRBD2	TRBV28	.	TRBJ2-7	TGTGCCAGCAGTTGGACTAGCGGGTTCTACGAGCAGTACTTC	CASSWTSGFYEQYF
.	TRBV29-1	.	TRBJ1-5	TGCAGCGTTGAACTGGGGGAGGCCCAGCATTTT	CSVELGEAQHF
.	TRBV19	.	TRBJ1-2	TGTGCCAGTAGTGTACAGGGTAGTGACTATGGCTACACCTTC	CASSVQGSDYGYTF
TRBD2	TRBV5-1	.	TRBJ2-3	TGCGCCAGCAGCTTCCTAGCGGGAGGGGGCACAGATACGCAGTATTTT	CASSFLAGGGTDTQYF
TRBD1	TRBV24-1	.	TRBJ2-1	TGTGCCACCGCGGACAGGGGGCAAGACAATGAGCAGTTCTTC	CATADRGQDNEQFF
.	TRBV11-3	.	TRBJ2-3	TGTGCCAGCAGCTTAGGGGAGTTGGGGTCCCGCACAGATACGCAGTATTTT	CASSLGELGSRTDTQYF
TRBD2	TRBV5-1	once	TRBJ2-7	TGCGCCAGCAGCCAACGGACTAGCGGGATCTACGAGCAGTACTTC	CASSQRTSGIYEQYF
TRBD1	TRBV7-9	.	TRBJ2-5	TGTGCCAGCAGCCGAAGACAGGGATATCAAGAGACCCAGTACTTC	CASSRRQGYQETQYF
.	TRBV5-6	once	TRBJ1-6	TGTGCCAGCAGCTTGGAGGAGGCGTCCTATAATTCACCCCTCCACTTT	CASSLEEASYNSPLHF
.	TRBV9	few	TRBJ2-7	TGTGCCAGCAGCGACCCCGAGGGATCGGCGGTCGAGCAGTACTTC	CASSDPEGSAVEQYF
TRBD1	TRBV27	.	TRBJ1-1	TGTGCCAGCAGTTCCGAGACAGGGAGGATGAACACTGAAGCTTTCTTT	CASSSETGRMNTEAFF
.	TRBV24-1	.	TRBJ1-2	TGTGCCACCAGTGAGGTGGGCTTGGGTGGCTACACCTTC	CATSEVGLGGYTF
.	TRBV9	once	TRBJ2-7	TGTGCCAGCAGCGTGGACTCCCTCTACGAGCAGTACTTC	CASSVDSLYEQYF
.	TRBV5-1	.	TRBJ2-3	TGCGCCAGCAGCCCCACCAGTTATAGCGGTACGCAGTATTTT	CASSPTSYSGTQYF
.	TRBV29-1	.	TRBJ1-1	TGCAGCGTTTCATCGGTCGAAGCTTTCTTT	CSVSSVEAFF
TRBD1	TRBV7-3	.	TRBJ2-7	TGTGCCAGCAGCCCGACGACAGGGCCCTACGAGCAGTACTTC	CASSPTTGPYEQYF
.	TRBV30	.	TRBJ1-2	TGTGCCTGGAACGAGGTACGGTTCGGGGGCTACACCTTC	CAWNEVRFGGYTF
TRBD1	TRBV28	once	TRBJ1-3	TGTGCCAGCAGTTTGGGAGGACAGGTCCACTCTGGAAACACCATATATTTT	CASSLGGQVHSGNTIYF
TRBD2	TRBV29-1	.	TRBJ2-1	TGCAGCGTTGTAAGCGGGAGGGTAAACAATGAGCAGTTCTTC	CSVVSGRVNNEQFF
TRBD2	TRBV4-3	.	TRBJ2-2	TGCGCCAGCAGCCAAGTTTTAGCGGGGGGGCCCGGGGAGCTGTTTTTT	CASSQVLAGGPGELFF
.	TRBV28	.	TRBJ1-5	TGTGCCAGCAGTCCAGGGAGACAGGCTAGGGGCAATCAGCCCCAGCATTTT	CASSPGRQARGNQPQHF
TRBD1	TRBV7-8	few	TRBJ1-5	TGTGCCAGCAGCTTAGGGGGACAGGGGGCTAGAAGCAATCAGCCCCAGCATTTT	CASSLGGQGARSNQPQHF
.	TRBV2	.	TRBJ2-7	TGTGCCAGCACCACCGGGACACTTACCTACGAGCAGTACTTC	CASTTGTLTYEQYF
.	TRBV7-2	.	TRBJ2-3	TGTGCCAGCAGCCCCGGGTCCACAGATACGCAGTATTTT	CASSPGSTDTQYF
.	TRBV18	.	TRBJ1-5	TGTGCCAGCTCACCAGAGGAGGGTCAGCCCCAGCATTTT	CASSPEEGQPQHF
TRBD2	TRBV4-2	.	TRBJ2-1	TGTGCCAGCAGCCAAGAACACGGACTAGCGGGGCCTCTTAGCTCCTACAATGAGCAGTTCTTC	CASSQEHGLAGPLSSYNEQFF
TRBD1	TRBV6-5	.	TRBJ2-7	TGTGCCAGCAGACTAACAGGGGGCAGGGGCTACGAGCAGTACTTC	CASRLTGGRGYEQYF
TRBD1	TRBV6-2/TRBV6-3	.	TRBJ2-2	TGTGCCAGCAGTTACCGTGCTGGTATGGGGACAGGGATGACCGGGGAGCTGTTTTTT	CASSYRAGMGTGMTGELFF
.	TRBV10-3	.	TRBJ2-1	TGTGCCATCAGTGAGTCAAGCGGTGACAATGAGCAGTTCTTC	CAISESSGDNEQFF
.	TRBV5-1	once	TRBJ1-1	TGCGCCAGCAGCAACAAAAGGGGGTCCGACACTGAAGCTTTCTTT	CASSNKRGSDTEAFF
.	TRBV5-1	.	TRBJ1-4	TGCGCCAGCCGTCCTAAAGCCGGGACAAATGAAAAACTGTTTTTT	CASRPKAGTNEKLFF
.	TRBV12-3/TRBV12-4	.	TRBJ1-2	TGTGCCAGCACCTTCGTTGGGGGGTTTGGCTACACCTTC	CASTFVGGFGYTF
TRBD1	TRBV9	many	TRBJ1-5	TGTGCCAGCCGACAGGGATATCAGCCCCAGCATTTT	CASRQGYQPQHF
.	TRBV10-3	few	TRBJ2-5	TGTGCCATCAGTCGGGACACACAAGAGACCCAGTACTTC	CAISRDTQETQYF
TRBD2	TRBV27	.	TRBJ2-1	TGTGCCAGCAGTCTTAGACTAGCGGGGGATGAGCAGTTCTTC	CASSLRLAGDEQFF
TRBD2	TRBV18	.	TRBJ2-1	TGTGCCAGCTCGCCACTAGCGGGGGGGGAGCAGTTCTTC	CASSPLAGGEQFF
.	TRBV11-2	.	TRBJ2-7	TGTGCCAGCAGCTTATTTAAGAGCTCCTACGAGCAGTACTTC	CASSLFKSSYEQYF